These T cell receptor beta chains were read from a single sample in a study of glioma-infiltrating T cells. TCRdb processed the multiplex PCR reads anew with MiXCR; each CDR3 protein has one entry. Among some 90,000 distinct CDR3 sequences listed, 35% to 50% were seen once. The sequencing sample was made of glioma tissue, nonneoplastic brain tissue, or PBMCs (not recorded which). These receptors were collected from a human donor with low-grade glioma or glioblastoma, undergoing nonglioma brain surgery, or in good health (not recorded which). CDR3s include the opening cysteine and the closing phenylalanine or tryptophan. D genes are given only for firm matches. The listing skips clone size in some rows; elsewhere it reads once, few, many or a size class.

V gene	D gene	clone size	J gene	CDR3 DNA	CDR3 protein
TRBV5-5	TRBD1	many	TRBJ1-5	TGTGCCAGCAGCTTAGAGGGGACAGGCTTTCCTAATCAGCCCCAGCATTTT	CASSLEGTGFPNQPQHF
TRBV5-4	.	few	TRBJ2-5	TGTGCCAGCAGCTTCACAGGGTCCAGGGAGGCCCAGTACTTC	CASSFTGSREAQYF
TRBV11-2	.	many	TRBJ2-4	TGTGCCAGCGGACTGGAAAACATTCAGTACTTC	CASGLENIQYF
TRBV19	.	many	TRBJ1-2	TGTGCCAGTAGTATGGGCGTTAACTATGGCTACACCTTC	CASSMGVNYGYTF
TRBV27	.	many	TRBJ1-2	TGTGCCAGCAGTTTATCAAGGACAGTAAACTATGGCTACACCTTC	CASSLSRTVNYGYTF
TRBV6-2/TRBV6-3	TRBD1	.	TRBJ1-1	TGTGCCAGCGGGGACAGCATGAACGCTGAAGCTTTCTTT	CASGDSMNAEAFF
TRBV29-1	.	many	TRBJ1-1	TGCAGCGTTGAAGAGGGAGACACTGAAGCTTTCTTT	CSVEEGDTEAFF
TRBV7-2	TRBD1	many	TRBJ2-7	TGTGCCAGCAGCTCCCGGGACAGGTTAGGTCTCCCCTACGAGCAGTACTTC	CASSSRDRLGLPYEQYF
TRBV7-2	.	many	TRBJ2-6	TGTGCCAGCAGCTTATCCGGGACACTCGGACCTGGGGCCAACGTCCTGACTTTC	CASSLSGTLGPGANVLTF
TRBV29-1	.	many	TRBJ2-5	TGCAGCGTTGGTGCCAGGGCGGAGACCCAGTACTTC	CSVGARAETQYF
TRBV12-3/TRBV12-4	TRBD1	few	TRBJ1-2	TGTGCCAGCAGGGCAGGACAGGGCCCCTATGGCTACACCTTC	CASRAGQGPYGYTF
TRBV7-9	TRBD2	many	TRBJ2-5	TGTGCCAGCAGCCTGCAGCGGGGGGCGCAAGAGACCCAGTACTTC	CASSLQRGAQETQYF
TRBV7-2	TRBD1	many	TRBJ1-2	TGTGCCAGCAGCTTAGGGGCAGGGGGCTATAGCTACACCTTC	CASSLGAGGYSYTF
TRBV5-4	TRBD1	many	TRBJ2-2	TGTGCCAGCAGCTTGGACAGGGGGGCCGGGGAGCTGTTTTTT	CASSLDRGAGELFF
TRBV5-1	.	many	TRBJ2-7	TGCGCCAGCAGATCACTAGGGGTCGAGCAGTACTTC	CASRSLGVEQYF
TRBV20-1	TRBD2	many	TRBJ2-7	TGCAGTGCTAGCCGGGGGGGGGGCTACGAGCAGTACTTC	CSASRGGGYEQYF
TRBV15	TRBD1	many	TRBJ1-1	TGTGCCACCAGCAGAGCGAACGGACAGGGGGCCGGAGCTTTCTTT	CATSRANGQGAGAFF
TRBV27	TRBD1	.	TRBJ2-7	TGTGCCAGCAGCTCCCAGGGACAGTGGGTGTTCGAGCAGTACTTC	CASSSQGQWVFEQYF
TRBV25-1	.	.	TRBJ2-7	TGTGCCAGCAGTCCATTCACACCCCCCTACGAGCAGTACTTC	CASSPFTPPYEQYF
TRBV3-1	.	many	TRBJ2-3	TGTGCCAGCAGCCAAGTTGGCGGTAGCACAGATACGCAGTATTTT	CASSQVGGSTDTQYF
TRBV4-2	TRBD2	many	TRBJ2-3	TGTGCCAGCAGCCAGGCCGGGACTAGCTTCCCAGATACGCAGTATTTT	CASSQAGTSFPDTQYF
TRBV27	TRBD1	.	TRBJ1-6	TGTGCCAGCCAACAGATTGACAGGGGTGATTCACCCCTCCACTTT	CASQQIDRGDSPLHF
TRBV6-1	.	.	TRBJ2-7	TGTGCCAGCAGAGATAAAGGCTCCTACGAGCAGTACTTC	CASRDKGSYEQYF
TRBV3-1	.	.	TRBJ1-1	TGTGCCAGCAGTCAAACAAGGTGGAACACTGAAGCTTTCTTT	CASSQTRWNTEAFF
TRBV5-1	TRBD1	many	TRBJ1-2	TGCGCCAGCAGCTTGGCACAGACAGGGACTGGCTACACCTTC	CASSLAQTGTGYTF
TRBV19	TRBD1	many	TRBJ2-5	TGTGCCAGTAGTATCGCCGGGACAGGGCAAGAGACCCAGTACTTC	CASSIAGTGQETQYF
TRBV7-6	.	many	TRBJ1-1	TGTGCCAGCAGCTATGGGACAAACACTGAAGCTTTCTTT	CASSYGTNTEAFF
TRBV12-3/TRBV12-4	.	many	TRBJ1-5	TGTGCCAGCAGCAAAACAAGCCAGATCCAACAAGTTTATCAGCCCCAGCATTTT	CASSKTSQIQQVYQPQHF
TRBV29-1	TRBD2	.	TRBJ2-3	TGCAGCGTTTCGCGGGAGGGGGACACGCGGTATTTT	CSVSREGDTRYF
TRBV20-1	.	many	TRBJ2-4	TGCAGTGCAACGGTCGGGGGAAAAAACATTCAGTACTTC	CSATVGGKNIQYF
TRBV28	.	once	TRBJ1-5	TGTGCCAGCAGTTTGGACAGCAACAATCAGCCCCAGCATTTT	CASSLDSNNQPQHF
TRBV6-6	TRBD1	.	TRBJ2-7	TGTGCCAGCAGTTACGCGGGACAGGGCCACGAGCAGTACTTC	CASSYAGQGHEQYF
TRBV19	.	many	TRBJ1-1	TGTGCCAGTAGCACCAGTAGGGGAACTGAAGCTTTCTTT	CASSTSRGTEAFF
TRBV20-1	.	.	TRBJ1-3	TGCAGTGCTAGTGGCGTACGAAACACCGGAAACACCATATATTTT	CSASGVRNTGNTIYF
TRBV6-2/TRBV6-3	TRBD2	many	TRBJ2-7	TGTGCCAGCAGTTACGTACTACTAGCGGGGGTTCTATCCTACGAGCAGTACTTC	CASSYVLLAGVLSYEQYF
TRBV7-8	.	many	TRBJ2-3	TGTGCCAGCAGCTTAGCGCCGGGACTTAGCACAGATACGCAGTATTTT	CASSLAPGLSTDTQYF
TRBV10-3	.	.	TRBJ1-1	TGTGCCATCAGTGACCTGGGGCAAATTACCGGAGCTTTCTTT	CAISDLGQITGAFF
TRBV28	.	.	TRBJ1-2	TGTGCCGCGGGACATCTATTTAACTATGGCTACACCTTC	CAAGHLFNYGYTF
TRBV2	TRBD2	many	TRBJ2-1	TGTGCCAGCAGCCCAACTAGCGGGAGGGCCCATGAGCAGTTCTTC	CASSPTSGRAHEQFF
TRBV28	.	many	TRBJ2-5	TGTGCCAGCTTTAAACTTGGGGAGACCCAGTACTTC	CASFKLGETQYF
TRBV18	.	.	TRBJ2-7	TGTGCCAGCTCACCAGCTCCCCGGGAGATATTCTACAAGCAGTACTTC	CASSPAPREIFYKQYF
TRBV5-1	.	many	TRBJ2-7	TGCGCCAGCAGCGAGACCGCTGGATCCTACGAGCAGTACTTC	CASSETAGSYEQYF
TRBV12-5	TRBD2	.	TRBJ2-7	TGTGCTAGTGGTTTGATGGAATCGTGGGAGGGCCGTTACGGGCAGTACTTC	CASGLMESWEGRYGQYF
TRBV20-1	.	many	TRBJ1-4	TGCAGTGCTAGACGAGGGGGGATTGGTGATGAAAAACTGTTTTTT	CSARRGGIGDEKLFF
TRBV7-9	.	.	TRBJ2-5	TGTGCCAGCAGCTTAGCCCGACAGGGTTGGGGGGCCCAGTACTTC	CASSLARQGWGAQYF
TRBV15	.	.	TRBJ1-1	TGTGCCGCCAGCAGCCATCGTGGGGACCCTACGGGGACTGAAGCTTTCTTT	CAASSHRGDPTGTEAFF